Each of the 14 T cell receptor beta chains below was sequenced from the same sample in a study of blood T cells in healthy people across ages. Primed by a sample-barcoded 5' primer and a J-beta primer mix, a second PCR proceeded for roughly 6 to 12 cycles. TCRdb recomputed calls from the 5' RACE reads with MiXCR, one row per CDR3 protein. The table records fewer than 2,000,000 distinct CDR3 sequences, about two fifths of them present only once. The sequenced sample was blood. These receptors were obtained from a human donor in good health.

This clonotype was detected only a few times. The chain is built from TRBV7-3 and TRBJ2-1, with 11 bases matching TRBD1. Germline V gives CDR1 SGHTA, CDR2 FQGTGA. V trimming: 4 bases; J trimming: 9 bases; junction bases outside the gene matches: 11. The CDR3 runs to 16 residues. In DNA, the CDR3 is TGTGCCAGCAGCTCCCCTGGACAGGGGGCTTTTGGTGAGCAGTTCTTC. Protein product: CASSSPGQGAFGEQFF.

The CDR3 region is CASSYSSGDTEAFF. DNA for the CDR3: TGTGCCAGCAGTTACTCCTCCGGGGACACTGAAGCTTTCTTT. The gene calls are TRBV6-2 or TRBV6-3 and TRBJ1-1, with no clear D. The CDR3 spans 14 residues. V was shortened by 0 bases and J by 3 bases, with 8 bases between the two germline ends. Germline CDR1 reads MNHEY; CDR2 reads SVGEGT.

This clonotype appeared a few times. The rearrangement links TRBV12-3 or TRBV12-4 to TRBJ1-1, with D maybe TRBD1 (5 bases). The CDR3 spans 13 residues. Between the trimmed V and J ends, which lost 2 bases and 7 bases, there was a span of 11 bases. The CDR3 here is CASSLQGGFEAFF. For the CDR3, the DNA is TGTGCCAGCAGTTTACAGGGTGGATTTGAAGCTTTCTTT.

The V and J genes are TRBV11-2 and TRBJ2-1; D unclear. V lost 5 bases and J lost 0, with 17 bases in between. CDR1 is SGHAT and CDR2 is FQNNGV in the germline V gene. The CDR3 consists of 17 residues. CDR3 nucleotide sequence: TGTGCCAGCAGCCCCCGGGCAAGAACAAGCTCCTACAATGAGCAGTTCTTC. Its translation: CASSPRARTSSYNEQFF.

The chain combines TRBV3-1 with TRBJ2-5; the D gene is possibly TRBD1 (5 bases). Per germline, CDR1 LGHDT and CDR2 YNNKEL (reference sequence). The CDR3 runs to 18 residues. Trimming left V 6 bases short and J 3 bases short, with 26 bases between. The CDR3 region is CASSTPWNWGDIEETQYF. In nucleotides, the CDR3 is TGTGCCAGCAGTACCCCCTGGAACTGGGGCGATATTGAAGAGACCCAGTACTTC.

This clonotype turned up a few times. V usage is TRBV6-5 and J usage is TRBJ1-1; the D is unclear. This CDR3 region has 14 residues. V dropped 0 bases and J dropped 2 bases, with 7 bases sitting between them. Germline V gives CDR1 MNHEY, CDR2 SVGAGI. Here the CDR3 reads CASSYSNSNTEAFF. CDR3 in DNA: TGTGCCAGCAGTTACTCGAATTCCAACACTGAAGCTTTCTTT.

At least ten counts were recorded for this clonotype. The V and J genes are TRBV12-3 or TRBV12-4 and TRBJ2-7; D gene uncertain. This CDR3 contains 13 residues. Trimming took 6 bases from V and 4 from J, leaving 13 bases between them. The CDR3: CASRRGSIYEQYF. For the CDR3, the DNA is TGTGCCAGCAGGAGAGGATCTATTTACGAGCAGTACTTC.

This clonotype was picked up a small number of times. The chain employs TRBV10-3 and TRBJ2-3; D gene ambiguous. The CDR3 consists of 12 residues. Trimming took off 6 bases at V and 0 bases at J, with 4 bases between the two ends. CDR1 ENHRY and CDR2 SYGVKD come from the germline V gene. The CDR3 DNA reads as TGTGCCATCAGGGGTAGCACAGATACGCAGTATTTT. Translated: CAIRGSTDTQYF.

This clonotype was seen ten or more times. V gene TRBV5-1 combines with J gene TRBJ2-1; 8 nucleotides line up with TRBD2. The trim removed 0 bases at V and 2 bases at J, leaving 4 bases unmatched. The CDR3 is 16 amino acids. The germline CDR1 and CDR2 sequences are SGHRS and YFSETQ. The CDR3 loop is CASSLAGGGTYNEQFF. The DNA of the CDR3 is TGCGCCAGCAGCTTGGCCGGCGGGGGGACCTACAATGAGCAGTTCTTC.

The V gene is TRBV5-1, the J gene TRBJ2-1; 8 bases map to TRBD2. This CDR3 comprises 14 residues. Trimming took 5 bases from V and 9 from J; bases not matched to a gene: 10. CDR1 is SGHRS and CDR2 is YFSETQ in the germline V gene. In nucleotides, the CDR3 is TGCGCCAGCAGATTAGCGGGGTTGTCGGGTGAGCAGTTCTTC. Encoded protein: CASRLAGLSGEQFF.

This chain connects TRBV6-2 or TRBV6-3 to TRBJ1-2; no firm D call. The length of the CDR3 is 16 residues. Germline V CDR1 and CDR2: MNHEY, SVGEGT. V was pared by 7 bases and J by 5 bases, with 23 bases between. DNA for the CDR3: TGTGCCAGCACCACCCTTTCCGGTGAAGGGAGATATGGCTACACCTTC. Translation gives CASTTLSGEGRYGYTF.

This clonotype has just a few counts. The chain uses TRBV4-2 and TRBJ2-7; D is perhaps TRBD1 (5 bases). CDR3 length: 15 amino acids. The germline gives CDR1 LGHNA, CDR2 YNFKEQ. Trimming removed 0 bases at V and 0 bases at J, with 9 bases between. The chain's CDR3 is CASSQEFRDSYEQYF. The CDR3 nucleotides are TGTGCCAGCAGCCAAGAATTCAGGGACTCCTACGAGCAGTACTTC.

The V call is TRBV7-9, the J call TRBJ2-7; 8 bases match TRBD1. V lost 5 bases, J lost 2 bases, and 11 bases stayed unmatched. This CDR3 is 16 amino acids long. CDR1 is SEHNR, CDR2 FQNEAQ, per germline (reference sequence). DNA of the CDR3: TGTGCCAGCAGCCCCCTAACAGGGGGAATACCCTACGAGCAGTACTTC. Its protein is CASSPLTGGIPYEQYF.

Written as DNA, the CDR3 is TGTGCCACGGGGGACCCGGGGGCGATACGAAAACTGTTTTTT. Encoded protein: CATGDPGAIRKLFF. This rearrangement joins TRBV6-6 to TRBJ1-4; maybe TRBD1 (6 bases). The CDR3 loop spans 14 amino acids. With 10 bases removed from V and 10 bases from J, the gap between germline ends came to 22 bases. The germline gives CDR1 MNHNY, CDR2 SVGAGI (reference sequence).